This T cell receptor (beta chain) was obtained from a study of shared clonotypes between healthy human individuals. Background on the study: Used for every donor were three CD4 naive, three CD4 memory, two CD8 naive and one CD8 memory plate. Study-wide results and limits: Researchers found naive subsets generally carried larger estimated richness than memory subsets.

As for this clone: Its antigen is undetermined.

TCRdb's table, derived via immunoSEQ multiplex PCR, lists solely in-frame clones and lacks some. This table has 2 million to 2.5 million clones, 93% appearing once. This CDR3 comprises 13 residues. The germline V gene has CDR1 ENHRY and CDR2 SYGVKD. V shed 10 bases and J 2 bases; nucleotides not matched to a gene: 4. Sequencing input: naive CD4+ T cells from PBMCs. Subset: CD45RA+ positively selected. The rearrangement uses TRBV10-3 and TRBJ2-1; TRBD2 matches 8 bases. The source is a man between 18 and 29 years old in good health. Some clones in this sample may be carry-over from other donors' samples. The CDR3 nucleotides read TGTGCCAAGCCGGGACTAGCCTACAATGAGCAGTTCTTC. It codes for CAKPGLAYNEQFF.